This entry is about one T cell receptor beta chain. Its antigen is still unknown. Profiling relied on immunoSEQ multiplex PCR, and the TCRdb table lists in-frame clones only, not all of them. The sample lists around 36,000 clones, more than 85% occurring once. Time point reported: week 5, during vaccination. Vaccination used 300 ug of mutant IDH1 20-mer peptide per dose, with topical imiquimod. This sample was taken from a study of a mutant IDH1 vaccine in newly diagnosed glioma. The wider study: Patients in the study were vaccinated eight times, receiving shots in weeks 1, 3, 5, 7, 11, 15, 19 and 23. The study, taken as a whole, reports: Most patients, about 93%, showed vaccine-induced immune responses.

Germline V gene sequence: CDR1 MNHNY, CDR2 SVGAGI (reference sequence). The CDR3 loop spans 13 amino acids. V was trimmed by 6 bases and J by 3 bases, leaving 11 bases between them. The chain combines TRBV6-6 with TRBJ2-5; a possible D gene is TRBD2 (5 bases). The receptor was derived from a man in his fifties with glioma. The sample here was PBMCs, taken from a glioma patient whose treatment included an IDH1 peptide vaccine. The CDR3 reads CASRKLGKETQYF. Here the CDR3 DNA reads TGTGCCAGCAGAAAACTAGGGAAAGAGACCCAGTACTTC.